This entry concerns a single T cell receptor (beta chain). It was with unique molecular identifiers that the TCRbeta library was prepared. TCRdb reprocessed the PCR reads with MiXCR, giving one entry per CDR3 protein. The repertoire includes around 480,000 distinct CDR3 sequences, about 30% of them detected once, and 2% to 3% sits in the top ten. Per germline, CDR1 SGHAT and CDR2 FQDESV (reference sequence). V was clipped by 4 bases and J by 4 bases; unmatched bases: 7. The CDR3 length is 16 residues. These data originate in a study of T-cell reconstitution after alpha-beta-depleted transplantation in children.

This receptor was obtained from a human donor who donated a stem cell graft to a child with aplastic anemia. The source was PBMCs from the stem cell graft donor, collected from the stem cell graft. The chain combines TRBV11-1 with TRBJ1-5, with 10 bases that match TRBD1. CDR3 sequence (DNA): TGTGCCAGCAGCTCCGTCCCGGGACAGGGGAATCAGCCCCAGCATTTT. Its translation is CASSSVPGQGNQPQHF.